This is a list of T cell receptor beta chains from one sample in a study of T cell responses to AZD1222 COVID-19 vaccine. Only in-frame clones appear in the TCRdb table, and some are missing; sequencing was by immunoSEQ multiplex PCR. Among roughly 120,000 clones, around 85% were seen once, and the ten largest hold less than 5.5%. The specimen was peripheral blood, collected 28 days after the second AZD1222 dose. These receptors were collected from an adult who received the AZD1222 COVID-19 vaccine. CDR3s include the opening cysteine and the closing phenylalanine or tryptophan. The D gene is left open where the match is weak. Rows give clone size only sometimes, using once, few, many, or a class for an expanded clone.

CDR3nt: TGTGCCAGCAGCTCGACAGGGGGTAATTCACCCCTCCACTTT
CDR3aa: CASSSTGGNSPLHF
j_gene: TRBJ1-6
abundance: NA
d_gene: TRBD1
v_gene: TRBV5-6

CDR3nt: TGCGCCAGCAGCCAAGATTCAGGGCTAGCGGGCAGAGATAAAAACATTCAGTACTTC
CDR3aa: CASSQDSGLAGRDKNIQYF
j_gene: TRBJ2-4
abundance: NA
d_gene: TRBD2
v_gene: TRBV4-1

CDR3nt: TGTGCCAGCAGTCCCTCCCCCCCGTACGAGCAGTACTTC
CDR3aa: CASSPSPPYEQYF
j_gene: TRBJ2-7
abundance: NA
d_gene: NA
v_gene: TRBV12-3/TRBV12-4

CDR3nt: TGTGCCAGCAGTTACGAACTAAATAGCAATCAGCCCCAGCATTTT
CDR3aa: CASSYELNSNQPQHF
j_gene: TRBJ1-5
abundance: NA
d_gene: NA
v_gene: TRBV6-6

CDR3nt: TGTGCCAGCAGTGAAGCGCTGGGACAGGGGGCTGGAGAGACCCAGTACTTC
CDR3aa: CASSEALGQGAGETQYF
j_gene: TRBJ2-5
abundance: NA
d_gene: TRBD1
v_gene: TRBV6-1

CDR3nt: TGTGCCAGCAGCTTAGGAAGGACCTCTGGAAACACCATATATTTT
CDR3aa: CASSLGRTSGNTIYF
j_gene: TRBJ1-3
abundance: NA
d_gene: NA
v_gene: TRBV13

CDR3nt: TGCGCCAGCAGCCCGACGGGGTTAGCGGGGAGCACAGATACGCAGTATTTT
CDR3aa: CASSPTGLAGSTDTQYF
j_gene: TRBJ2-3
abundance: NA
d_gene: TRBD2
v_gene: TRBV5-1

CDR3nt: TGTGCCAGCAGCCCCAATTCAGGGTCGGTTGGTGAAAAACTGTTTTTT
CDR3aa: CASSPNSGSVGEKLFF
j_gene: TRBJ1-4
abundance: NA
d_gene: NA
v_gene: TRBV7-2

CDR3nt: TGTGCCAGCAGTGCGGAGATGGGGGTTCATCAGCCCCAGCATTTT
CDR3aa: CASSAEMGVHQPQHF
j_gene: TRBJ1-5
abundance: NA
d_gene: NA
v_gene: TRBV27

CDR3nt: TGTGCCAGCAGCCAAGTACAATGGCAGCGGAGCTCCTACAATGAGCAGTTCTTC
CDR3aa: CASSQVQWQRSSYNEQFF
j_gene: TRBJ2-1
abundance: NA
d_gene: NA
v_gene: TRBV3-1/TRBV3-2

CDR3nt: TGCAGCGGGAGTTTATTACAGGGGATCGGCGGCTACACCTTC
CDR3aa: CSGSLLQGIGGYTF
j_gene: TRBJ1-2
abundance: NA
d_gene: TRBD1
v_gene: TRBV29-1

CDR3nt: TGTGGCAGCCTCGGGGGGGAGCTGTTTTTT
CDR3aa: CGSLGGELFF
j_gene: TRBJ2-2
abundance: few
d_gene: NA
v_gene: TRBV6-8

CDR3nt: TGTGCCAGCAGTGAGGCCAGGGGGCAAGGAGATACGCAGTATTTT
CDR3aa: CASSEARGQGDTQYF
j_gene: TRBJ2-3
abundance: NA
d_gene: TRBD1
v_gene: TRBV6-4

CDR3nt: TGTGCCAGCAGCCCCACGGCGTGGGACACCATATATTTT
CDR3aa: CASSPTAWDTIYF
j_gene: TRBJ1-3
abundance: once
d_gene: NA
v_gene: TRBV9

CDR3nt: TGTGCCAGCAGTGAACAGGGGGCTTTGAGCGAGCAGTACTTC
CDR3aa: CASSEQGALSEQYF
j_gene: TRBJ2-7
abundance: NA
d_gene: TRBD1
v_gene: TRBV2

CDR3nt: TGTGCCAGCAGCTTAGAGGGTAGCTCATCCTACGAGCAGTACTTC
CDR3aa: CASSLEGSSSYEQYF
j_gene: TRBJ2-7
abundance: NA
d_gene: NA
v_gene: TRBV13

CDR3nt: TGTGCCAGCAGCATGACAGGTTTGGGGGATCATCAGCCCCAGCATTTT
CDR3aa: CASSMTGLGDHQPQHF
j_gene: TRBJ1-5
abundance: NA
d_gene: NA
v_gene: TRBV5-8

CDR3nt: TGTGCCATACAGGACAGGGATACGTATGGCTACACCTTC
CDR3aa: CAIQDRDTYGYTF
j_gene: TRBJ1-2
abundance: once
d_gene: TRBD1
v_gene: TRBV24-1

CDR3nt: TGTGCCAGTAGTATACGGGCTAGCGGGGGCCCTACGGCCTCCGAGCAGTACTTC
CDR3aa: CASSIRASGGPTASEQYF
j_gene: TRBJ2-7
abundance: few
d_gene: TRBD2
v_gene: TRBV19